This T cell receptor (beta chain) was found in a study of T cell responses to AZD1222 COVID-19 vaccine. Measured with immunoSEQ multiplex PCR; TCRdb has only the in-frame clones, and not every one. The table shows around 260,000 clones, with approximately 93% occurring only once. The CDR3 contains 13 residues. V was pared by 6 bases and J by 5 bases, with 10 bases between. Germline V lookup: CDR1 MNHNY, CDR2 SVGAGI (reference sequence). Study-level results: Most donors were white British, females outnumbered males, and clonal diversity was possibly underestimated. An increase in Spike-specific TCR breadth and depth was observed after two AZD1222 doses. Researchers report vaccine-associated CD4 TCRs spanning spike, with dominance at 160-218 and 743-854.

As for this clone: Its target is unknown.

This sample comprised peripheral blood, obtained on day 0 of AZD1222 vaccination. This TCR came from an adult in good health. The J gene is TRBJ2-2, the V gene TRBV6-6, with D hard to call. This CDR3 is CASRLAGTGELFF. The CDR3, as DNA: TGTGCCAGCAGGCTGGCCGGGACCGGGGAGCTGTTTTTT.